A selection of T cell receptor beta chains follows, all from one sample in a study of human T cells and chemical hapten exposure. Each CDR3 protein is one row after TCRdb ran MiXCR on the RACE reads. Of a few hundred thousand distinct CDR3 sequences detected, about 6% appear once; the ten largest clones hold less than 6.5%. The sequencing here drew on whole blood, taken in connection with sensitization to the hapten diphenylcyclopropenone (DPC). These receptors originate from a woman aged 18-29 years with alopecia areata. Some clones in this sample may be carry-over from other donors' samples. CDR3s include the opening cysteine and the closing phenylalanine or tryptophan. The order of the fields is D gene, J gene, V gene, clone size, CDR3 protein, CDR3 DNA. D genes are given only for firm matches. Clone sizes are given selectively: once, few, many, or a class where the clone is expanded.

d_gene: TRBD1; j_gene: TRBJ2-3; v_gene: TRBV7-8; abundance: .; CDR3aa: CASSLAPDRGTDTQYF; CDR3nt: TGTGCCAGCAGCTTAGCCCCGGACAGGGGCACAGATACGCAGTATTTT
d_gene: TRBD2; j_gene: TRBJ2-3; v_gene: TRBV7-2; abundance: many; CDR3aa: CASSRGGSGTDTQYF; CDR3nt: TGTGCCAGCAGCCGCGGGGGTAGTGGCACAGATACGCAGTATTTT
d_gene: .; j_gene: TRBJ2-3; v_gene: TRBV7-2; abundance: .; CDR3aa: CASSLATTSTDTQYF; CDR3nt: TGTGCCAGCAGCTTAGCCACTACCAGCACAGATACGCAGTATTTT
d_gene: .; j_gene: TRBJ1-1; v_gene: TRBV6-4; abundance: many; CDR3aa: CASSTGMSTEAFF; CDR3nt: TGTGCCAGCAGTACAGGGATGTCGACGGAAGCTTTCTTT
d_gene: .; j_gene: TRBJ2-6; v_gene: TRBV18; abundance: .; CDR3aa: CASSPNRGSSGANVLTF; CDR3nt: TGTGCCAGCTCACCTAACCGGGGCTCCTCTGGGGCCAACGTCCTGACTTTC
d_gene: TRBD1; j_gene: TRBJ2-1; v_gene: TRBV4-3; abundance: .; CDR3aa: CASSQDVLIGGSNEQFF; CDR3nt: TGCGCCAGCAGCCAAGACGTACTAATAGGGGGCAGCAATGAGCAGTTCTTC
d_gene: .; j_gene: TRBJ1-5; v_gene: TRBV27; abundance: .; CDR3aa: CASSVQGGNQPQHF; CDR3nt: TGTGCCAGCAGTGTACAGGGCGGCAATCAGCCCCAGCATTTT
d_gene: TRBD2; j_gene: TRBJ2-7; v_gene: TRBV7-2; abundance: few; CDR3aa: CASSSRTSGGSEQYF; CDR3nt: TGTGCCAGCAGCTCCCGGACTAGCGGGGGCTCCGAGCAGTACTTC
d_gene: .; j_gene: TRBJ2-7; v_gene: TRBV6-2/TRBV6-3; abundance: .; CDR3aa: CASTLTLTDRYEQYF; CDR3nt: TGTGCCAGCACCCTAACGCTGACAGACCGCTACGAGCAGTACTTC
d_gene: .; j_gene: TRBJ2-7; v_gene: TRBV4-1; abundance: .; CDR3aa: CASSQEIQGSYEQYF; CDR3nt: TGCGCCAGCAGCCAAGAGATTCAGGGCTCCTACGAGCAGTACTTC
d_gene: .; j_gene: TRBJ1-2; v_gene: TRBV12-3/TRBV12-4; abundance: many; CDR3aa: CASRPRNEGADGYTF; CDR3nt: TGTGCCAGCAGGCCTAGGAATGAGGGAGCAGATGGCTACACCTTC
d_gene: .; j_gene: TRBJ1-2; v_gene: TRBV7-9; abundance: few; CDR3aa: CASSLFSTYGYTF; CDR3nt: TGTGCCAGCAGCTTATTTTCGACCTATGGCTACACCTTC
d_gene: TRBD1; j_gene: TRBJ2-7; v_gene: TRBV13; abundance: .; CDR3aa: CASSPWGTASYEQYF; CDR3nt: TGTGCCAGCAGCCCTTGGGGGACAGCCTCCTACGAGCAGTACTTC
d_gene: .; j_gene: TRBJ2-2; v_gene: TRBV7-9; abundance: .; CDR3aa: CASSRLPLNTGELFF; CDR3nt: TGTGCCAGCAGTCGTCTTCCCCTGAACACCGGGGAGCTGTTTTTT
d_gene: .; j_gene: TRBJ1-6; v_gene: TRBV7-6; abundance: many; CDR3aa: CASSEPTTAAGDSPLHF; CDR3nt: TGTGCCAGCAGCGAACCGACGACAGCTGCTGGGGATTCACCCCTCCACTTT
d_gene: .; j_gene: TRBJ1-5; v_gene: TRBV6-1; abundance: many; CDR3aa: CASSDLGKNQPQHF; CDR3nt: TGTGCCAGCAGTGATTTAGGAAAAAATCAGCCCCAGCATTTT
d_gene: .; j_gene: TRBJ2-2; v_gene: TRBV9; abundance: .; CDR3aa: CASSVEYIRSGELFF; CDR3nt: TGTGCCAGCAGCGTAGAATACATTAGGTCCGGGGAGCTGTTTTTT
d_gene: .; j_gene: TRBJ2-5; v_gene: TRBV12-3/TRBV12-4; abundance: .; CDR3aa: CASNGLGETQYF; CDR3nt: TGTGCCAGCAATGGGCTCGGCGAGACCCAGTACTTC
d_gene: .; j_gene: TRBJ1-2; v_gene: TRBV12-3/TRBV12-4; abundance: .; CDR3aa: CASSFYGDRYGYTF; CDR3nt: TGTGCCAGCAGTTTTTACGGGGATCGCTATGGCTACACCTTC
d_gene: .; j_gene: TRBJ1-1; v_gene: TRBV20-1; abundance: many; CDR3aa: CSAPRGDGNTEAFF; CDR3nt: TGCAGTGCCCCCCGGGGGGACGGGAACACTGAAGCTTTCTTT
d_gene: .; j_gene: TRBJ2-1; v_gene: TRBV29-1; abundance: many; CDR3aa: CSASRPRTYNEQFF; CDR3nt: TGCAGCGCCAGTCGCCCTAGGACCTACAATGAGCAGTTCTTC
d_gene: .; j_gene: TRBJ1-5; v_gene: TRBV6-1; abundance: many; CDR3aa: CASSDTGNQPQHF; CDR3nt: TGTGCCAGCAGTGACACCGGCAATCAGCCCCAGCATTTT
d_gene: .; j_gene: TRBJ1-2; v_gene: TRBV29-1; abundance: .; CDR3aa: CSVETTGNGYTF; CDR3nt: TGCAGCGTTGAAACAACAGGGAACGGCTACACCTTC
d_gene: .; j_gene: TRBJ1-6; v_gene: TRBV21-1; abundance: .; CDR3aa: CASSNSGARQGSPLHF; CDR3nt: TGTGCCAGCAGCAACAGCGGCGCCCGACAGGGTTCACCCCTCCACTTT
d_gene: TRBD2; j_gene: TRBJ2-3; v_gene: TRBV6-5; abundance: .; CDR3aa: CASSYSGGGIDTQYF; CDR3nt: TGTGCCAGCAGTTACTCTGGCGGGGGAATAGATACGCAGTATTTT
d_gene: TRBD2; j_gene: TRBJ2-3; v_gene: TRBV4-3; abundance: few; CDR3aa: CASSQDFGLAGVDTQYF; CDR3nt: TGCGCCAGCAGCCAAGATTTTGGACTAGCGGGGGTGGATACGCAGTATTTT
d_gene: .; j_gene: TRBJ2-5; v_gene: TRBV28; abundance: .; CDR3aa: CATTPGGAETQYF; CDR3nt: TGTGCCACCACCCCTGGGGGGGCGGAGACCCAGTACTTC
d_gene: .; j_gene: TRBJ2-3; v_gene: TRBV20-1; abundance: .; CDR3aa: CSARLYTDTQYF; CDR3nt: TGCAGTGCTAGACTATACACAGATACGCAGTATTTT
d_gene: .; j_gene: TRBJ2-5; v_gene: TRBV2; abundance: few; CDR3aa: CASSEELEETQYF; CDR3nt: TGTGCCAGCAGTGAAGAGCTGGAAGAGACCCAGTACTTC
d_gene: .; j_gene: TRBJ1-1; v_gene: TRBV2; abundance: many; CDR3aa: CASCTPTGNTEAFF; CDR3nt: TGTGCCAGCTGCACACCGACAGGTAACACTGAAGCTTTCTTT
d_gene: .; j_gene: TRBJ2-7; v_gene: TRBV3-1; abundance: .; CDR3aa: CASSQSGAYEQYF; CDR3nt: TGTGCCAGCAGCCAATCGGGGGCCTACGAGCAGTACTTC
d_gene: TRBD2; j_gene: TRBJ2-3; v_gene: TRBV7-3; abundance: .; CDR3aa: CAISTSGGSTDTQYF; CDR3nt: TGTGCCATTTCGACTAGCGGGGGGAGCACAGATACGCAGTATTTT
d_gene: .; j_gene: TRBJ1-5; v_gene: TRBV12-3/TRBV12-4; abundance: many; CDR3aa: CASSLQLFSNQPQHF; CDR3nt: TGTGCCAGCAGTTTACAATTATTTAGCAATCAGCCCCAGCATTTT
d_gene: TRBD2; j_gene: TRBJ2-6; v_gene: TRBV15; abundance: few; CDR3aa: CATSRGSGAAFSGANVLTF; CDR3nt: TGTGCCACCAGCAGAGGTAGCGGGGCAGCCTTTTCTGGGGCCAACGTCCTGACTTTC
d_gene: TRBD1; j_gene: TRBJ1-1; v_gene: TRBV3-1; abundance: many; CDR3aa: CASSPGTGATEAFF; CDR3nt: TGTGCCAGCAGCCCCGGGACAGGGGCCACTGAAGCTTTCTTT
d_gene: .; j_gene: TRBJ1-1; v_gene: TRBV20-1; abundance: few; CDR3aa: CSAAGEVTEAFF; CDR3nt: TGCAGTGCTGCGGGGGAGGTAACTGAAGCTTTCTTT
d_gene: .; j_gene: TRBJ2-7; v_gene: TRBV5-1; abundance: .; CDR3aa: CASSFGDGGEQYF; CDR3nt: TGCGCCAGCAGCTTCGGGGACGGTGGCGAGCAGTACTTC
d_gene: .; j_gene: TRBJ1-1; v_gene: TRBV5-4; abundance: many; CDR3aa: CASSLTGQAGPEAFF; CDR3nt: TGTGCCAGCAGCTTGACTGGTCAGGCGGGCCCTGAAGCTTTCTTT
d_gene: .; j_gene: TRBJ2-3; v_gene: TRBV6-6; abundance: many; CDR3aa: CASSYWADTQYF; CDR3nt: TGTGCCAGCAGTTACTGGGCAGATACGCAGTATTTT
d_gene: TRBD1; j_gene: TRBJ1-6; v_gene: TRBV6-2/TRBV6-3; abundance: many; CDR3aa: CASSTIGQGRWELDSPLHF; CDR3nt: TGTGCCAGCAGCACAATAGGACAGGGGAGATGGGAGTTGGATTCACCCCTCCACTTT
d_gene: .; j_gene: TRBJ2-1; v_gene: TRBV25-1; abundance: few; CDR3aa: CASSGRLGGRFF; CDR3nt: TGTGCCAGCAGTGGACGTTTGGGAGGAAGGTTCTTC